This TCR beta chain was identified in a study of cytotoxic CD8 clonotypes in ibrutinib-treated CLL. This CDR3 has 13 amino acids. Trimming cost V 5 bases and J 7 bases; bases outside gene matches: 4. Germline CDR1 reads MNHEY; CDR2 reads SMNVEV (reference sequence). With sequencing, the targeted depth ranged from 1 in 200,000 to 1 in 1 million T cells. Sequenced by immunoSEQ multiplex PCR; TCRdb stores in-frame clones only, minus some. Of 150,000 or so clones in the sample, 70% to 90% are singletons; the top ten hold roughly 2%. The TCR sequence derives from a human donor with chronic lymphocytic leukemia. The sequencing here drew on PBMCs, taken after 24 months of ibrutinib treatment. This chain joins TRBV27 and TRBJ1-5; TRBD1 matches at 8 bases. The CDR3 sequence is CASSADREQPQHF. The CDR3 DNA is TGTGCCAGCAGTGCGGACAGGGAACAGCCCCAGCATTTT.